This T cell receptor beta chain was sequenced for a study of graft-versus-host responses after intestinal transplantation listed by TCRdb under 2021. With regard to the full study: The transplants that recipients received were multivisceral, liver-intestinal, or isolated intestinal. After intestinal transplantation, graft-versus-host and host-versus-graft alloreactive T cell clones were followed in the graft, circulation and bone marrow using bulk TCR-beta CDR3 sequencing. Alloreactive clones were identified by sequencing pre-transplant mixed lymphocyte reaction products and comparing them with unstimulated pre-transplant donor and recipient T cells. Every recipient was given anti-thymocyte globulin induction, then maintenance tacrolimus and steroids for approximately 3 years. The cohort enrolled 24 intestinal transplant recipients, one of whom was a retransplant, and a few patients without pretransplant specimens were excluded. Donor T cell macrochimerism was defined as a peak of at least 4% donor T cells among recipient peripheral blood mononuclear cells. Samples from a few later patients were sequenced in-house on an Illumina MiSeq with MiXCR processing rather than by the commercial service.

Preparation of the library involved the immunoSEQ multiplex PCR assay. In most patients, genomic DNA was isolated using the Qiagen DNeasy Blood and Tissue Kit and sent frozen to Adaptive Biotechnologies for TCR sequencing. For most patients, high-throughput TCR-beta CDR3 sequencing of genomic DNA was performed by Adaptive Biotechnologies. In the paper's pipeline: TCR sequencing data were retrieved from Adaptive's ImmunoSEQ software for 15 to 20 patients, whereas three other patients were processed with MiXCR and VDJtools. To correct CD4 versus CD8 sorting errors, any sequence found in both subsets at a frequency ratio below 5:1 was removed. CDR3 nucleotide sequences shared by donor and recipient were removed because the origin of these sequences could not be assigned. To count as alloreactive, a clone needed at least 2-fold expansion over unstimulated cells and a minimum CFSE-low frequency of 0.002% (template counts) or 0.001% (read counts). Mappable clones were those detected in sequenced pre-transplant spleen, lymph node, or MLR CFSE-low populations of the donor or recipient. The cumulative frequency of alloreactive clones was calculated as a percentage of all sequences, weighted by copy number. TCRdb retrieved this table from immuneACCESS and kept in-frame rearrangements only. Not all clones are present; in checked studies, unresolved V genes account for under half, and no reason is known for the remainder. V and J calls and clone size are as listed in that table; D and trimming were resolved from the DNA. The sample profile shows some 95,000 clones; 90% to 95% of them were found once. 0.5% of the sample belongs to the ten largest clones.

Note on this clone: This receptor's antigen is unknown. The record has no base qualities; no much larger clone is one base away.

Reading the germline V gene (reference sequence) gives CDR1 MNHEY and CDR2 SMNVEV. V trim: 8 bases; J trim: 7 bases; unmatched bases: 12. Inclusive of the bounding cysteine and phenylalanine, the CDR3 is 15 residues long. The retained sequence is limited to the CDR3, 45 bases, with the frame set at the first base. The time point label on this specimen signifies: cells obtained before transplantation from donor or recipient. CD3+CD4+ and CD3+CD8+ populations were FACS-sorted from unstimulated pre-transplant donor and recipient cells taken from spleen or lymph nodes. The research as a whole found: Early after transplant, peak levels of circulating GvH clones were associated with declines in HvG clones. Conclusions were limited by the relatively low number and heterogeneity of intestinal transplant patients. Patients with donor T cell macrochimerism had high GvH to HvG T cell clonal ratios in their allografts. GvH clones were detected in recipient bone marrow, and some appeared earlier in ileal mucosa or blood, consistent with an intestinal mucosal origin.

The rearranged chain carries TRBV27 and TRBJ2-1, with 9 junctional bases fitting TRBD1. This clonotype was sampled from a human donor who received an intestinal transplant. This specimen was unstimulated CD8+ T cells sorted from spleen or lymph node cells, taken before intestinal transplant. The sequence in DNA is TGTGCCAGCGGCCCCCCCGGGACAGGGTTTAATGAGCAGTTCTTC. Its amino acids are CASGPPGTGFNEQFF.